This entry lists 8 T cell receptor beta chains sequenced from one sample in a study of control samples from healthy donors and cancer patients. Sequenced by immunoSEQ multiplex PCR; TCRdb stores in-frame clones only, minus some. Of 100,000 to 150,000 clones in the sample, approximately 90% were seen once. Sequencing used blood. These receptors originate from a young man in good health.

The V and J genes are TRBV3-1 (or the pseudogene TRBV3-2) and TRBJ1-1, with a tentative D call TRBD1 (5 bases). CDR1 is LGHDT and CDR2 is YNNKEL in the germline V gene (reference sequence). V dropped 0 bases and J dropped 6 bases, with 8 bases sitting between them. This CDR3 is 13 amino acids long. The DNA of the CDR3 is TGTGCCAGCAGCCAAGACCCGGGGGCTGAAGCTTTCTTT. Its protein is CASSQDPGAEAFF.

The chain joins TRBV12-5 to TRBJ1-3; the D is unclear. The CDR3 runs to 16 residues. CDR1 is LGHNT and CDR2 is FRNRAP in the germline V gene. The V and J ends lost 7 bases and 6 bases respectively, with 22 bases between them. The DNA of the CDR3 is TGTGCTAGTGCCCACCCCGTATTAGCTAGGCTAAACACCATATATTTT. Residues: CASAHPVLARLNTIYF.

The chain carries TRBV6-1 and TRBJ1-5; D gene unclear. Per the germline V gene, CDR1 is MNHNS and CDR2 is SASEGT. The CDR3 has 16 amino acids. Trimming stripped 4 bases from V and 0 bases from J, with 13 bases between. CDR3 nucleotides: TGTGCCAGCAGTGGTTCCGCCGGGGATAGCAATCAGCCCCAGCATTTT. Its translation is CASSGSAGDSNQPQHF.

Here the CDR3 DNA reads TGTGCCATCAGTGATACAGCCGGGGAGCTGTTTTTT. Its protein product is CAISDTAGELFF. V gene TRBV10-3 combines with J gene TRBJ2-2; the D is unclear. The V gene lost 3 bases and the J gene lost 6 bases, with 5 bases spanning the gap. The germline gives CDR1 ENHRY, CDR2 SYGVKD. This CDR3 is built from 12 residues.

This rearrangement joins TRBV10-1 to TRBJ2-3; 7 nucleotides align to TRBD2. In germline, CDR1 is WNHNN, CDR2 SYGVQD (reference sequence). The CDR3 is made up of 15 amino acids. J lost 1 base, V lost 1 base, and 2 bases had no gene match. The CDR3 sequence is CASSEFTSGTDTQYF. DNA of the CDR3: TGCGCCAGCAGTGAGTTTACTAGCGGCACAGATACGCAGTATTTT.

This chain links TRBV11-2 with TRBJ2-7; 7 positions agree with TRBD1. J gave up 3 bases and V 4 bases, and 6 bases lay outside the gene matches. The CDR3 spans 14 residues. The germline V gene encodes CDR1 SGHAT and CDR2 FQNNGV. The CDR3, as DNA: TGTGCCAGCAGCTCCCTGGGACAGATCTACGAGCAGTACTTC. Translation gives CASSSLGQIYEQYF.

The chain has TRBV7-9 and TRBJ2-7, with D hard to call. V was trimmed by 5 bases and J by 3 bases, leaving 14 bases between them. This CDR3 has 14 amino acids. The germline V gene encodes CDR1 SEHNR and CDR2 FQNEAQ (reference sequence). CDR3 protein: CASSPPSLLYEQYF. The DNA for the CDR3 is TGTGCCAGCAGCCCGCCCAGTCTGCTCTACGAGCAGTACTTC.

The chain joins TRBV27 to TRBJ2-1; 13 positions match TRBD2. The V gene end was trimmed by 5 bases and the J gene end by 9 bases; junction bases not matched to a gene: 7. CDR1 is MNHEY, CDR2 SMNVEV, per germline (reference sequence). The CDR3 is 15 amino acids. The CDR3 bases are TGTGCCAGCAGTGAACCGGGACTAGCGGGGTTTGAGCAGTTCTTC. Its protein is CASSEPGLAGFEQFF.